The present TCR beta chain was sequenced within a study of T cell changes during pregnancy in multiple sclerosis (dated by TCRdb to the late 2010s). For the wider study: The study looked at changes in the T cell repertoire across pregnancy in women with multiple sclerosis.

Receptor amplification or capture employed the immunoSEQ multiplex PCR assay. Sourced from immuneACCESS, this table was stored by TCRdb with only in-frame sequences that have V and J called. A share of the clones is absent; for the studies checked, an unresolved V gene accounts for under half, and the remainder has no known explanation. The sample table contains 56,000 or so clones; only one count was recorded for approximately 90% of them. Jointly, the top ten make up under 2% of the sample. As for this clone: The antigen it recognizes is unknown. No much larger clonotype is one base removed from it; base qualities were not supplied.

This specimen was peripheral blood, taken after pregnancy. The sequence came from a female donor with multiple sclerosis, enrolled in a pregnancy study.

Read as DNA, the sequence is TGTGCCAGCAGCGAAAGTTTAGCGGGGGCGGCCTACAATGAGCAGTTCTTC. It is translated as CASSESLAGAAYNEQFF. The V gene is TRBV5-4 and the J gene is TRBJ2-1, with 9 bases aligning to TRBD2. V is trimmed back by 4 bases and J by 2 bases, and the junction contains 10 bases that no gene match accounts for. CDR1 SGHNT and CDR2 YYREEE were looked up in the germline V gene (reference sequence). The CDR3 runs 17 residues from the cysteine to the phenylalanine. The read is trimmed to its CDR3 DNA, 51 bases read in frame from base 1.